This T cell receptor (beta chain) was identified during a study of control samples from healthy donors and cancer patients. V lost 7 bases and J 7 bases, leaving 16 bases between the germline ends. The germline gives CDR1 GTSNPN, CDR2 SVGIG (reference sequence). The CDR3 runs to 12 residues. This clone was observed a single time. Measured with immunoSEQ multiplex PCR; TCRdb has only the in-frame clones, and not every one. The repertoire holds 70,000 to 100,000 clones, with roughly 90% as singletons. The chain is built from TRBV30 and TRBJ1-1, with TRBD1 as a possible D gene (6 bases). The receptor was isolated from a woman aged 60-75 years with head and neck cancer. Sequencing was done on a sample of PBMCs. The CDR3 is CAYNPWTVEAFF. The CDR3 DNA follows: TGTGCCTATAACCCCTGGACAGTTGAAGCTTTCTTT.